The sample holds a few counts of the clone carrying this T cell receptor beta chain. Its antigen is still unknown. Trimming removed 6 bases from V and 7 bases from J; junction bases left unmatched: 5. Germline CDR1 and CDR2: MNHEY and SVGAGI. The CDR3 is made up of 15 amino acids. The sample is drawn from a study of graft-versus-host responses after intestinal transplantation. Method: immunoSEQ multiplex PCR; TCRdb's copy keeps in-frame clones and lacks some. This table has tens of thousands of clones, about 93% appearing once. The material was unstimulated CD8+ T cells sorted from spleen or lymph node cells, obtained before intestinal transplant. The chain combines TRBV6-5 with TRBJ2-1; 14 bases are a match to TRBD2. This receptor was obtained from a human donor who received an intestinal transplant. CDR3 residues: CASRLGLAGVNEQFF. In DNA, the CDR3 is TGTGCCAGCAGATTGGGACTAGCGGGAGTAAATGAGCAGTTCTTC.